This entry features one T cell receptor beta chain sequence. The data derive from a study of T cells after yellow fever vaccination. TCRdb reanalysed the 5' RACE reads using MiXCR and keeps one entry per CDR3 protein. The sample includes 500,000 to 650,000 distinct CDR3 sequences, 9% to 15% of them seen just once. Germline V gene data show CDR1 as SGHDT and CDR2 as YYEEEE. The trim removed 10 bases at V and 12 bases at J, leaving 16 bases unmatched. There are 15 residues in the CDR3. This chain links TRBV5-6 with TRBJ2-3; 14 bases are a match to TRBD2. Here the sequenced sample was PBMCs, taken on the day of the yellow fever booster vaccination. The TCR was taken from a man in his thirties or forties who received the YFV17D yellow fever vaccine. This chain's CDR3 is CAFGTSGRYPPLQYF. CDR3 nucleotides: TGTGCCTTCGGGACTAGCGGGAGATATCCCCCTCTTCAGTATTTT. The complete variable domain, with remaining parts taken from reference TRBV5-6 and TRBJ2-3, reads DAGVTQSPTHLIKTRGQQVTLRCSPKSGHDTVSWYQQALGQGPQFIFQYYEEEERQRGNFPDRFSGHQFPNYSSELNVNALLLGDSALYLCAFGTSGRYPPLQYFGPGTRLTVL.